The rows below give T cell receptor beta chains drawn from one sample of a study of identical twins. TCRdb reanalysed the 5' RACE reads using MiXCR and keeps one entry per CDR3 protein. The sample yields fewer than 500,000 distinct CDR3 sequences, approximately 25% seen once. These same data were also listed under a study on T cells expressing NK-cell markers.

Sequencing was performed on CD4+ T cells sorted from blood. These receptors were taken from a young woman in good health. CDR3s include the opening cysteine and the closing phenylalanine or tryptophan. The D gene is left open where the match is weak. Part of the rows lack a size; the others show once, few, many or a class for expanded clones.

TRBJ2-1 | NA | NA | 15 | TRBV10-3 | TGTGCCATCAGATCGGAACCGAGCTCCTACAATGAGCAGTTCTTC | CAIRSEPSSYNEQFF
TRBJ1-2 | NA | few | 16 | TRBV7-9 | TGTGCCAGCAGCCACGGATGGGACACAGCTAACTATGGCTACACCTTC | CASSHGWDTANYGYTF
TRBJ2-7 | TRBD2 | NA | 14 | TRBV7-2 | TGTGCCAGCAGCTGGATGAGGACTAGCTACGAGCAGTACTTC | CASSWMRTSYEQYF
TRBJ2-7 | NA | few | 15 | TRBV20-1 | TGCAGTGCTAGTTGGGTCGGAGGAGTTTTAAGTGAGCAGTACTTC | CSASWVGGVLSEQYF
TRBJ2-7 | TRBD2 | NA | 13 | TRBV18 | TGTGCCAGCTCTTGGGAGCGGGAGTATGAGCAGTACTTC | CASSWEREYEQYF
TRBJ2-1 | TRBD2 | many | 14 | TRBV7-9 | TGTGCCAGCACCAGACTAGCGGGAGAAGCTGAGCAGTTCTTC | CASTRLAGEAEQFF
TRBJ1-1 | NA | NA | 14 | TRBV9 | TGTGCCAGCAGCGTAGAAGGGGGACCGGGTCGAGCTTTCTTT | CASSVEGGPGRAFF
TRBJ2-7 | NA | many | 14 | TRBV5-1 | TGCGCCAGCAGCTTGGATTTGCAGACCTACGAGCAGTACTTC | CASSLDLQTYEQYF
TRBJ1-4 | NA | NA | 15 | TRBV4-1 | TGCGCCAGCAGCCTTACTGACCGACGGGGTGAAAAACTGTTTTTT | CASSLTDRRGEKLFF
TRBJ1-2 | NA | few | 13 | TRBV5-1 | TGCGCCAGCAGCTTCCGGGAAAACTATGGCTACACCTTC | CASSFRENYGYTF
TRBJ2-3 | NA | few | 15 | TRBV7-2 | TGTGCCAGCCAAGGAGTGGGGACCCTCACAGATACGCAGTATTTT | CASQGVGTLTDTQYF
TRBJ2-3 | NA | many | 11 | TRBV5-1 | TGCGCCAGCAGCTTCCAAGATACGCAGTATTTT | CASSFQDTQYF
TRBJ2-7 | NA | few | 15 | TRBV12-3/TRBV12-4 | TGTGCCAGCAGCCTTATAGCGGCCGGATCCTACGAGCAGTACTTC | CASSLIAAGSYEQYF
TRBJ2-2 | NA | NA | 12 | TRBV9 | TGTGCCAGCAGCGTAGGGTCCGGGGAGCTGTTTTTT | CASSVGSGELFF
TRBJ2-1 | TRBD1 | NA | 15 | TRBV5-1 | TGCGCCAGCAGCTTAACCGGGACAGACTACAATGAGCAGTTCTTC | CASSLTGTDYNEQFF
TRBJ2-3 | NA | NA | 14 | TRBV5-1 | TGCGCCAGCAGCTTTCGACAGGGCACAGATACGCAGTATTTT | CASSFRQGTDTQYF
TRBJ2-5 | NA | NA | 15 | TRBV5-5 | TGTGCCAGCAGCTTGATCAGGGCCGCCCAAGAGACCCAGTACTTC | CASSLIRAAQETQYF
TRBJ2-1 | NA | NA | 14 | TRBV18 | TGTGCCAGCTCACCGGGAGGACCGGGGAATGAGCAGTTCTTC | CASSPGGPGNEQFF
TRBJ1-2 | NA | NA | 14 | TRBV6-2/TRBV6-3 | TGTGCCAGCAGTTCGGGACGGATTAACTATGGCTACACCTTC | CASSSGRINYGYTF
TRBJ2-5 | TRBD1 | many | 15 | TRBV7-6 | TGTGCCAGCAGCTTAGGGGGACAGGGACAAGAGACCCAGTACTTC | CASSLGGQGQETQYF
TRBJ2-3 | NA | few | 14 | TRBV7-2 | TGTGCCAGCAGCGGGGACTCTAGCACAGATACGCAGTATTTT | CASSGDSSTDTQYF
TRBJ2-2 | NA | NA | 15 | TRBV13 | TGTGCCAGCAGCTTAGGAGGGCGGCGAACCGGGGAGCTGTTTTTT | CASSLGGRRTGELFF
TRBJ1-2 | NA | few | 13 | TRBV10-3 | TGTGCCATTAACGTAGACGGCAACTATGGCTACACCTTC | CAINVDGNYGYTF
TRBJ2-1 | NA | NA | 16 | TRBV7-2 | TGTGCCAGCAGCAGCTCCGGGACCACTTCGTCCAATGAGCAGTTCTTC | CASSSSGTTSSNEQFF
TRBJ2-1 | NA | NA | 14 | TRBV20-1 | TGCAGTGCTAGTCTAGCGTCGTCCTACAATGAGCAGTTCTTC | CSASLASSYNEQFF
TRBJ1-1 | NA | few | 11 | TRBV6-6 | TGTGCCAGCAGTACCAGCACTGAAGCTTTCTTT | CASSTSTEAFF
TRBJ2-1 | TRBD2 | NA | 15 | TRBV7-2 | TGTGCCAGCACCTCCCGAGGTAGCGGGTCCAATGAGCAGTTCTTC | CASTSRGSGSNEQFF
TRBJ2-7 | TRBD2 | NA | 15 | TRBV4-3 | TGCGCCAGCAGCCAAAAGTCGGGAGGGTCCTACGAGCAGTACTTC | CASSQKSGGSYEQYF
TRBJ2-1 | TRBD1 | many | 16 | TRBV5-1 | TGCGCCAGCAGACGACTGACAGGGTCTTCTTACAATGAGCAGTTCTTC | CASRRLTGSSYNEQFF
TRBJ2-5 | NA | few | 12 | TRBV12-3/TRBV12-4 | TGTGCCAGCGGACTATCTGAGGAGACCCAGTACTTC | CASGLSEETQYF
TRBJ1-6 | NA | NA | 14 | TRBV3-1 | TGTGCCAGCAGCCGGCTGGGCGAAAATTCACCCCTCCACTTT | CASSRLGENSPLHF
TRBJ2-3 | NA | few | 12 | TRBV3-1 | TGTGCCAGCAGCCAGGGGATTTACACGCAGTATTTT | CASSQGIYTQYF
TRBJ1-1 | NA | few | 13 | TRBV30 | TGTGCCGGGATTCCGCAGATGAACACTGAAGCTTTCTTT | CAGIPQMNTEAFF
TRBJ2-3 | NA | NA | 14 | TRBV20-1 | TGCAGTGCTAGCTGGGGCGGGGGCACAGATACGCAGTATTTT | CSASWGGGTDTQYF
TRBJ2-7 | TRBD1 | once | 14 | TRBV7-9 | TGTGCCAGCAGCAAGGGACAGGGATACTACGAGCAGTACTTC | CASSKGQGYYEQYF
TRBJ2-3 | TRBD2 | NA | 16 | TRBV20-1 | TGCAGTGCAGGGAAAGGACTAGCGTTAGGCACAGATACGCAGTATTTT | CSAGKGLALGTDTQYF
TRBJ2-3 | TRBD2 | few | 15 | TRBV12-3/TRBV12-4 | TGTGCCAGCAGTTCCCGGGCTAGCGGGCGAGATACGCAGTATTTT | CASSSRASGRDTQYF
TRBJ2-5 | NA | NA | 14 | TRBV12-3/TRBV12-4 | TGTGCCAGCAGTTTAAGTCAGGGCATCGAGACCCAGTACTTC | CASSLSQGIETQYF
TRBJ2-3 | TRBD2 | NA | 16 | TRBV7-6 | TGTGCCAGCAGCGCCGGACTAGCGGGGATGTTAGATACGCAGTATTTT | CASSAGLAGMLDTQYF
TRBJ2-1 | NA | NA | 13 | TRBV12-3/TRBV12-4 | TGTGCCAGCAGTTTTCAGGGGACGGGTGAGCAGTTCTTC | CASSFQGTGEQFF
TRBJ1-1 | NA | NA | 11 | TRBV10-3 | TGTGCCATCAGTGCTAACACTGAAGCTTTCTTT | CAISANTEAFF
TRBJ2-7 | NA | NA | 15 | TRBV20-1 | TGCAGTGCTAGACTCAAACCTACAGGGCGCAACGAGCAGTACTTC | CSARLKPTGRNEQYF
TRBJ2-5 | NA | few | 13 | TRBV12-3/TRBV12-4 | TGTGCCAGCAGTTTTAACTCCAGGGAGACCCAGTACTTC | CASSFNSRETQYF
TRBJ2-4 | NA | NA | 13 | TRBV24-1 | TGTGCCACCGCCGCTCAGGGTTCGAACATTCAGTACTTC | CATAAQGSNIQYF
TRBJ2-3 | NA | NA | 15 | TRBV2 | TGTGCCAGCAGTGAAGCGAGGACGCCAACAGATACGCAGTATTTT | CASSEARTPTDTQYF
TRBJ1-2 | NA | NA | 15 | TRBV4-3 | TGCGCCAGCAGCCACGACAGTGAATTTGCCTATGGCTACACCTTC | CASSHDSEFAYGYTF
TRBJ1-1 | NA | NA | 12 | TRBV5-1 | TGCGCCAGCAGCTCTTCGTCTAATAAGGCTTTCTTT | CASSSSSNKAFF
TRBJ1-6 | NA | many | 12 | TRBV12-3/TRBV12-4 | TGTGCCAGCAGTTTCGGAAATTCACCCCTCCACTTT | CASSFGNSPLHF
TRBJ1-6 | NA | NA | 15 | TRBV3-1 | TGTGCCAGCAGCCTCCCGACCAGGGGTGATTCACCCCTCCACTTT | CASSLPTRGDSPLHF
TRBJ2-7 | NA | NA | 14 | TRBV14 | TGTGCCAGCAGCCCCGCCGGGGTCCCCTACGAGCAGTACTTC | CASSPAGVPYEQYF
TRBJ1-1 | NA | NA | 16 | TRBV4-1 | TGCGCCAGCAGCCAAGATCTGAGACTCAGGAACACTGAAGCTTTCTTT | CASSQDLRLRNTEAFF
TRBJ2-1 | TRBD2 | few | 14 | TRBV20-1 | TGCAGTGCTATTGGGGGGGGTATAGACAATGAGCAGTTCTTC | CSAIGGGIDNEQFF
TRBJ2-4 | NA | NA | 14 | TRBV12-3/TRBV12-4 | TGTGCCAGCAGTTTATTTGCGGACAAAAACATTCAGTACTTC | CASSLFADKNIQYF
TRBJ2-7 | NA | NA | 11 | TRBV29-1 | TGCAGCGTCCGCGGCTGGGACGAGCAGTACTTC | CSVRGWDEQYF
TRBJ1-2 | NA | NA | 12 | TRBV5-6 | TGTGCCAGCAGCCGGTGGGACACTGGCTACACCTTC | CASSRWDTGYTF
TRBJ2-1 | TRBD2 | few | 19 | TRBV6-2/TRBV6-3 | TGTGCCAGCAGTTATGAACGGACTAGCGGGAGTACCCCCTACAATGAGCAGTTCTTC | CASSYERTSGSTPYNEQFF
TRBJ2-7 | TRBD1 | NA | 14 | TRBV29-1 | TGCAGCGTAAAAGGGACAGGGATAATCTACGAGCAGTACTTC | CSVKGTGIIYEQYF